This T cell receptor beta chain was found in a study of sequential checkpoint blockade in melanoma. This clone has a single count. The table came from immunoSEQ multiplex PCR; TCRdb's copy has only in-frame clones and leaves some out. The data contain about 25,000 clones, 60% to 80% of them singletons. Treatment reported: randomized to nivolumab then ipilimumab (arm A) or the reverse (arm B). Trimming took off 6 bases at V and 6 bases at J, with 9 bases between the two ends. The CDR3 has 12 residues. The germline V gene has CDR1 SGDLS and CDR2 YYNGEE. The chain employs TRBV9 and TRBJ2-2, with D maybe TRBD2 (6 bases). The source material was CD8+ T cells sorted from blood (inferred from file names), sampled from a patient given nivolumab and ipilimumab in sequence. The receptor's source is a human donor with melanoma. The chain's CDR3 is CASTPGAGELFF. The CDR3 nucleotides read TGTGCCAGCACGCCGGGAGCCGGGGAGCTGTTTTTT.